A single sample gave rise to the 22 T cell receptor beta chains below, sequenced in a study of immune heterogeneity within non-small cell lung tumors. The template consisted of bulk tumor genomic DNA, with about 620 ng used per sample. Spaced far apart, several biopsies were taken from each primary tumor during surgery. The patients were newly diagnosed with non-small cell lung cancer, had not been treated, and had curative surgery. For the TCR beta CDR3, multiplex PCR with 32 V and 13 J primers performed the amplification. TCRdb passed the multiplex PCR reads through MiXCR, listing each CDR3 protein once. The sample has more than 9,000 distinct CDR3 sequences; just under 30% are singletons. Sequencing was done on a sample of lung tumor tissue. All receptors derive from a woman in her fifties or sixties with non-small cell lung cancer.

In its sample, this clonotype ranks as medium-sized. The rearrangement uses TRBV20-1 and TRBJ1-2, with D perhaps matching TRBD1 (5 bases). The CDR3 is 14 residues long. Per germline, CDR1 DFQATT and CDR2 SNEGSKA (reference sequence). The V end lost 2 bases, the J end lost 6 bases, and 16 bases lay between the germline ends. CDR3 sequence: CSARLQSGGDGYTF. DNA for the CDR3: TGCAGTGCTAGACTCCAAAGTGGGGGAGATGGCTACACCTTC.

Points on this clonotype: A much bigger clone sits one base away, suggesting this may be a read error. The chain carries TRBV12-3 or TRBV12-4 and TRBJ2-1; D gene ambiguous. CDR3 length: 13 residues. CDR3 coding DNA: TGTGCCAGCAGTTCTCGGCAGAACAATGAGCGGTTCTTC. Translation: CASSSRQNNERFF.

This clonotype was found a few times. CDR3 protein: CASSQGPGKDTQYF. CDR3 DNA: TGCGCCAGCAGCCAAGGCCCAGGCAAAGATACGCAGTATTTT. The rearrangement joins TRBV4-3 to TRBJ2-3; D unclear. V was trimmed by 1 base and J by 5 bases, leaving 10 bases between them. The CDR3 sequence is 14 residues long. CDR1 and CDR2 from the germline V gene are LGHNA and YSLEER.

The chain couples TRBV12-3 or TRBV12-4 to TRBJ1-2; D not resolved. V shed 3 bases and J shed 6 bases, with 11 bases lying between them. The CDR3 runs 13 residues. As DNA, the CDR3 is TGTGCCAGCAGTTTTAGGGCAGGCGATGGCTACACCTTC. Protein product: CASSFRAGDGYTF.

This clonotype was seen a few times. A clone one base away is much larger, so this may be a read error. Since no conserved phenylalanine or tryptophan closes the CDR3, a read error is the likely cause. CDR3 DNA sequence: TGCGCCAGCAGCCTCAGAAAGTACACTGAAGCTTTCCTT. Translated: CASSLRKYTEAFL. The chain links TRBV4-1 to TRBJ1-1, with unresolved D. Germline CDR1 and CDR2: MGHRA and YSYEKL. The CDR3 is made up of 13 amino acids. Trimming removed 4 bases from V and 3 bases from J, with 9 bases in between.

The CDR3: CASSIERTSGTQYF. The CDR3 bases are TGTGCCAGTAGTATAGAGAGGACTAGCGGCACGCAGTATTTT. This rearrangement joins TRBV19 to TRBJ2-3, with 10 bases aligning to TRBD2. V was pared by 0 bases and J by 9 bases, with 3 bases of the junction left unmatched. CDR1 and CDR2 (germline): LNHDA, SQIVND (reference sequence). The CDR3 consists of 14 residues.

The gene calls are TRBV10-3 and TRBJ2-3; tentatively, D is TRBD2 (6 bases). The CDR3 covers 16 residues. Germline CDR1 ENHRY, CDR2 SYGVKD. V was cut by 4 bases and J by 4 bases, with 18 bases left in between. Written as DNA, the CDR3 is TGTGCCATCAGTGGGGAGGTGGCGGGAAAGGCAGATACGCAGTATTTT. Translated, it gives CAISGEVAGKADTQYF.

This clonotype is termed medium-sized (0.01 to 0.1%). The DNA for the CDR3 is TGTGCCACCAGCAGAGATCGGGCTAGCGGGAGTTCTATCTACGAGCAGTACTTC. It is translated as CATSRDRASGSSIYEQYF. This chain connects TRBV15 to TRBJ2-7, with 10 bases lining up with TRBD2. CDR3 length: 18 residues. J lost 3 bases, V lost 0 bases, and 11 bases had no gene match. Germline V lookup: CDR1 LNHNV, CDR2 YYDKDF (reference sequence).

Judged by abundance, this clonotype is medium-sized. This CDR3 reads CASLVAGGGVYGYTF. The CDR3 DNA follows: TGTGCCAGCCTCGTCGCAGGAGGGGGCGTCTATGGCTACACCTTC. The rearrangement links TRBV6-1 to TRBJ1-2; 7 nucleotides agree with TRBD1. The trim removed 8 bases at V and 4 bases at J, leaving 13 bases unmatched. Germline CDR1 is MNHNS and CDR2 is SASEGT. This CDR3 comprises 15 residues.

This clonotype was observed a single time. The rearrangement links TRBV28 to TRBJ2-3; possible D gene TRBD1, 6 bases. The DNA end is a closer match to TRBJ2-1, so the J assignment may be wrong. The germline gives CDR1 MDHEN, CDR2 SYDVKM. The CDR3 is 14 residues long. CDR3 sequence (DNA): TGTGCCAGCAGTTTAACAGGGAATTACAATGAGCAGTTCTTC. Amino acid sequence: CASSLTGNYNEQFF.

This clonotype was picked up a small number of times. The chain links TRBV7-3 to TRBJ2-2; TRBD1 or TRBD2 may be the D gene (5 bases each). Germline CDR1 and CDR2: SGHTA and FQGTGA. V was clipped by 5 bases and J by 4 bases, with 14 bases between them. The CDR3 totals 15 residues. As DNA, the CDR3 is TGTGCCAGCAGCCTACTAGGGGTGGCCACCGGGGAGCTGTTTTTT. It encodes CASSLLGVATGELFF.

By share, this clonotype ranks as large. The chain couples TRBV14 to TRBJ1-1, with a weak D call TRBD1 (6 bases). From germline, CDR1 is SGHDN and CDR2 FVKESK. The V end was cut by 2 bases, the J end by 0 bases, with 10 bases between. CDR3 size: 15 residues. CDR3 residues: CASSQYRAMNTEAFF. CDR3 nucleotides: TGTGCCAGCAGCCAATACAGGGCCATGAACACTGAAGCTTTCTTT.

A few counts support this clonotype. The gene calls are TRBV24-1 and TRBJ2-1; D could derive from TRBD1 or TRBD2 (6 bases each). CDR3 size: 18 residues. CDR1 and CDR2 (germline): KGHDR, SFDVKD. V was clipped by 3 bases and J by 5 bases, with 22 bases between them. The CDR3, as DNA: TGTGCCACCAGTGATCCCATCCGGGGGCTAGCCCACCACAATGAGCAGTTCTTC. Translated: CATSDPIRGLAHHNEQFF.

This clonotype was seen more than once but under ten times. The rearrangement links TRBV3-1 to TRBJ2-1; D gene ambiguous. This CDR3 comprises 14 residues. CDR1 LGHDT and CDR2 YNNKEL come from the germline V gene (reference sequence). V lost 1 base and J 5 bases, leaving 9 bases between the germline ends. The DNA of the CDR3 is TGTGCCAGCAGCCAAGTTGGCAGAGACAATGAGCAGTTCTTC. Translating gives CASSQVGRDNEQFF.

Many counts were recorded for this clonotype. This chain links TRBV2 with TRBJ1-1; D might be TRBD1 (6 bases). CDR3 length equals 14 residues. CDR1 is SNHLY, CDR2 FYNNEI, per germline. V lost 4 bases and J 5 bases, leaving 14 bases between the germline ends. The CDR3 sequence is CASSVEGGGTEAFF. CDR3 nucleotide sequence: TGTGCCAGCAGTGTCGAAGGGGGAGGGACTGAAGCTTTCTTT.

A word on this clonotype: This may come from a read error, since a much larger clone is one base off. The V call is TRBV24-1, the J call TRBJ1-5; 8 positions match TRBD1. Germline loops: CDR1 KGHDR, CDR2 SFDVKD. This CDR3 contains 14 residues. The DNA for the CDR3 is TGTCCCACCAGTGATCCAGGGGGCGGTCAGCCCCAGCATTTT. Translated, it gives CPTSDPGGGQPQHF.

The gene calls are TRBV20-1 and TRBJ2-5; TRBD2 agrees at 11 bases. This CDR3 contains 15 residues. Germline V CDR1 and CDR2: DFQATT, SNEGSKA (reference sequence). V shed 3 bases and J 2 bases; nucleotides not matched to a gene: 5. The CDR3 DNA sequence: TGCAGTGCTAGGGAACTAGCGGGAGCTCAAGAGACCCAGTACTTC. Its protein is CSARELAGAQETQYF.

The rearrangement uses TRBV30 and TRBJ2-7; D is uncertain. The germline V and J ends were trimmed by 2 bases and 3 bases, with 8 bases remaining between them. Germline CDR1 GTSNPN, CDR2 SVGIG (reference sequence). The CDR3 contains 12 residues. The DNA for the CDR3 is TGTGCCTGGAGTCCCCTCGACTACGAGCAGTACTTC. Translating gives CAWSPLDYEQYF.

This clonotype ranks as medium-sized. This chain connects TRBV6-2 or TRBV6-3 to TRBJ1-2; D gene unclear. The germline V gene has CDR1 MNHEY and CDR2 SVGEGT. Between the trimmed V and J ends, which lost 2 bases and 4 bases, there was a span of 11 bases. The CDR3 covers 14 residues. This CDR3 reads CASSYGVTGYGYTF. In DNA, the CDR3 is TGTGCCAGCAGTTACGGGGTAACGGGCTATGGCTACACCTTC.

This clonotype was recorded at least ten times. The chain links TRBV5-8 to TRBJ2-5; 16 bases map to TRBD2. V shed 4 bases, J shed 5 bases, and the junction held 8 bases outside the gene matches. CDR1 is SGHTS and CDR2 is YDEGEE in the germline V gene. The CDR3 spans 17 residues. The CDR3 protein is CASSPGLAGGPRETQYF. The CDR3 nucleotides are TGTGCCAGCAGCCCGGGACTAGCGGGAGGGCCAAGGGAGACCCAGTACTTC. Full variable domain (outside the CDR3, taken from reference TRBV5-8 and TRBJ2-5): EAGVTQSPTHLIKTRGQQATLRCSPISGHTSVYWYQQALGLGLQFLLWYDEGEERNRGNFPPRFSGRQFPNYSSELNVNALELEDSALYLCASSPGLAGGPRETQYFGPGTRLLVL.

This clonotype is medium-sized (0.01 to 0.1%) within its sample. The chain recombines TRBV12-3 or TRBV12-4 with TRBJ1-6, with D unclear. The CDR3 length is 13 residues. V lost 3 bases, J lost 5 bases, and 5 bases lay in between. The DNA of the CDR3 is TGTGCCAGCAGTTTGGTAAATAATTCACCCCTCCACTTT. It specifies CASSLVNNSPLHF.

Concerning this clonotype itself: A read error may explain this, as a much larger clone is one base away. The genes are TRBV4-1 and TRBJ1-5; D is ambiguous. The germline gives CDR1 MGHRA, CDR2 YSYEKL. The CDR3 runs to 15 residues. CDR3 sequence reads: CANSQDQYENQPQHF. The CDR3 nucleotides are TGCGCCAACAGCCAAGATCAGTACGAGAATCAGCCCCAGCATTTT.